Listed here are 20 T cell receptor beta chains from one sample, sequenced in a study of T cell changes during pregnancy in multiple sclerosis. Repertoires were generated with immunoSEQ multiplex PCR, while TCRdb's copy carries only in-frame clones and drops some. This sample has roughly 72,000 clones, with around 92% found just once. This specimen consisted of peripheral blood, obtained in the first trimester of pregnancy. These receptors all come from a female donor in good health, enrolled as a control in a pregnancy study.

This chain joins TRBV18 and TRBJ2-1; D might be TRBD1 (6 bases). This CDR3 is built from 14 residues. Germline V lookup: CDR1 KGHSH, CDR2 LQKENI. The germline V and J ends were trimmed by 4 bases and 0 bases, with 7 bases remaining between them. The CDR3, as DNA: TGTGCCAGCTCACAGGACAGCTCCTACAATGAGCAGTTCTTC. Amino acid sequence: CASSQDSSYNEQFF.

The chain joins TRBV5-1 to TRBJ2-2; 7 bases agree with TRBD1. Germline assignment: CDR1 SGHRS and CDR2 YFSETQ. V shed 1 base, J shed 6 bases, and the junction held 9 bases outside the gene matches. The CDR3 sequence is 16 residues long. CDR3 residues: CASSLSAGGSSGELFF. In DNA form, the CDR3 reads TGCGCCAGCAGCTTGTCGGCAGGGGGAAGTTCCGGGGAGCTGTTTTTT.

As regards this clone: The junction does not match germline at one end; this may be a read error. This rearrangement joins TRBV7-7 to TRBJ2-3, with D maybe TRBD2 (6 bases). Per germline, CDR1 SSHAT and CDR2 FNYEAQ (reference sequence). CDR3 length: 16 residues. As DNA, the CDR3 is TGTGCTAGCAGCCCGGGACGGGACTTGCGGGGAAATACGCAGTATTTT. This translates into CASSPGRDLRGNTQYF.

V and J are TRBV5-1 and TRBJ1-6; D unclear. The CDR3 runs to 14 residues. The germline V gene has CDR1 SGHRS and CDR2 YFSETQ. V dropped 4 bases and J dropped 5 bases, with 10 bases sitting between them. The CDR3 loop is CASSQPSDNSPLHF. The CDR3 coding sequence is TGCGCCAGCAGCCAACCCAGCGATAATTCACCCCTCCACTTT.

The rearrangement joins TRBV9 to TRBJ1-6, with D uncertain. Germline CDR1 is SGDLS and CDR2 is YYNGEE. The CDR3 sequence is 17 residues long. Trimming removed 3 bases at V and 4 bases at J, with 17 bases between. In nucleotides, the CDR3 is TGTGCCAGCAGCGCCCGTGTGGGAGAATCTTATAATTCACCCCTCCACTTT. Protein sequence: CASSARVGESYNSPLHF.

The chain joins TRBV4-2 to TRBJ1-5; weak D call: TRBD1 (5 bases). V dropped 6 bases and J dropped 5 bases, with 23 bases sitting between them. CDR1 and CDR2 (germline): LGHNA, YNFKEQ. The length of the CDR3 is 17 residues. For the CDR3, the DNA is TGTGCCAGCAGTCCTTCGAGCGTAGGGGAATGGGATCAGCCCCAGCATTTT. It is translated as CASSPSSVGEWDQPQHF.

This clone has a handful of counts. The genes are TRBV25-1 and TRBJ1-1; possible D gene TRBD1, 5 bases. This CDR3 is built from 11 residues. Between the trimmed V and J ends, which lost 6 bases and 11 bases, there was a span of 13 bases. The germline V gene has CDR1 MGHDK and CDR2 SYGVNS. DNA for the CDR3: TGTGCCAGCAGAGCGGGACTCGCGGCTTTCTTT. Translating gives CASRAGLAAFF.

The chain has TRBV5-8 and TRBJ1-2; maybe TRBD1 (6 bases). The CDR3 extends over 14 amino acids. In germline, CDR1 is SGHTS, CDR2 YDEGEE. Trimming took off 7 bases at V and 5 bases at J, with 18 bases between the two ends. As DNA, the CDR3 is TGTGCCAGCTATCTCCAGGGGCCCTATTATGGCTACACCTTC. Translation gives CASYLQGPYYGYTF.

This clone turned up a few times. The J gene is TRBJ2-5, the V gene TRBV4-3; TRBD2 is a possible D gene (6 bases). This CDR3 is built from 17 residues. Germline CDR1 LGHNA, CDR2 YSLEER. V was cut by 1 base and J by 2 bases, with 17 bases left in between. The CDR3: CASSQGSGRGDQETQYF. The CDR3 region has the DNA TGCGCCAGCAGCCAAGGGAGCGGGCGAGGGGATCAAGAGACCCAGTACTTC.

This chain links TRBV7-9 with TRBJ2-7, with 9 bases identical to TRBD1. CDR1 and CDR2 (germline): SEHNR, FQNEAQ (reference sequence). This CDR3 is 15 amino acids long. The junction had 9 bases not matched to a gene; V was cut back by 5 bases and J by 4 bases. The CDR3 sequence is CASSVVGTGTYEQYF. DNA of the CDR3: TGTGCCAGCAGCGTAGTCGGGACAGGGACTTACGAGCAGTACTTC.

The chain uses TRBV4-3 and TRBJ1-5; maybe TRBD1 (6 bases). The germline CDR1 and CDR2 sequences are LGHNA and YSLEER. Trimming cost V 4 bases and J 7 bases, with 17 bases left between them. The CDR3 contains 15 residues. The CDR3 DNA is TGCGCCAGCAGCCGAGAGGGGGGGAGGGGGCAGCCCCAGCATTTT. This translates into CASSREGGRGQPQHF.

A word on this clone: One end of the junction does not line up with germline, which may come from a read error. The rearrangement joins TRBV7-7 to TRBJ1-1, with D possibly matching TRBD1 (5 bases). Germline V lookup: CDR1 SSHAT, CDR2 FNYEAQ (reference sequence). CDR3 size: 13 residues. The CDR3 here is CASSPGTNTEAFF. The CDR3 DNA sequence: TGTGCTAGCAGCCCTGGGACTAACACTGAAGCTTTCTTT.

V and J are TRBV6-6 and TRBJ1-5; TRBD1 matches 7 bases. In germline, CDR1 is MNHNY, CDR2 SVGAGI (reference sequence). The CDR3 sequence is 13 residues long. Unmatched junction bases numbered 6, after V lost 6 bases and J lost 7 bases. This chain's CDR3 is CASSPLTGQPQHF. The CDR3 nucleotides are TGTGCCAGCAGCCCTCTGACAGGGCAGCCCCAGCATTTT.

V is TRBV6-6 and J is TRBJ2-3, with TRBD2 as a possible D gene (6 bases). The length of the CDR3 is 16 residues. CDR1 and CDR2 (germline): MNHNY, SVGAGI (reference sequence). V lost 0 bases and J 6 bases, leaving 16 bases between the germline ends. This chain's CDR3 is CASSYSYSGPRDTQYF. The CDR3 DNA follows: TGTGCCAGCAGTTACTCGTATAGCGGTCCCCGGGATACGCAGTATTTT.

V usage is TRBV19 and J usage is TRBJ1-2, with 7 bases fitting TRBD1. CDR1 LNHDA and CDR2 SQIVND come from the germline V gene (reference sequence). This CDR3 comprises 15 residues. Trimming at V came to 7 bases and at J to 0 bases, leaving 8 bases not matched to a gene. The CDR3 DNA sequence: TGTGCCAGTAAAGGGGGCCAGGGAACTAACTATGGCTACACCTTC. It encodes CASKGGQGTNYGYTF.

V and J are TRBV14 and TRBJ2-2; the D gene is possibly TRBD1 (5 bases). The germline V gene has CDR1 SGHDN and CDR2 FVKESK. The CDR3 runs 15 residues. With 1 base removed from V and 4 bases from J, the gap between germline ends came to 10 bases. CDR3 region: CASSQVRVGTGELFF. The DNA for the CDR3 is TGTGCCAGCAGCCAAGTCAGGGTGGGCACCGGGGAGCTGTTTTTT.

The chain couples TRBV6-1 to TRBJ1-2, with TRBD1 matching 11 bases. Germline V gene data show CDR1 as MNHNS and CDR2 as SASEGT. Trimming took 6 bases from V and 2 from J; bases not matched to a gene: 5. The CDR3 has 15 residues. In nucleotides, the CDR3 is TGTGCCAGCAGGTACGGGACAGGGGGAAACTATGGCTACACCTTC. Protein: CASRYGTGGNYGYTF.

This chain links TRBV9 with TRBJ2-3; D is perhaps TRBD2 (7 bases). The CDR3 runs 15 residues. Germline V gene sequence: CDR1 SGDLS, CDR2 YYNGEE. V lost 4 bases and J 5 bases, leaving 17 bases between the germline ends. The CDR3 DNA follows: TGTGCCAGCAGCCAAATGGGGGGGGGCAGAGATACGCAGTATTTT. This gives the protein CASSQMGGGRDTQYF.

The CDR3 spells CASSSAGNGGALGGGELFF. For the CDR3, the DNA is TGTGCCAGCAGTTCCGCGGGGAATGGCGGAGCCCTTGGTGGCGGGGAGCTGTTTTTT. V is TRBV28 and J is TRBJ2-2, with D tentatively TRBD2 (6 bases). The length of the CDR3 is 19 residues. Germline assignment: CDR1 MDHEN and CDR2 SYDVKM. The germline V and J ends were trimmed by 4 bases and 7 bases, with 28 bases remaining between them.

The CDR3 reads CASSPPDRGGGELFF. CDR3 in DNA: TGTGCCAGCTCACCACCGGACAGGGGAGGCGGGGAGCTGTTTTTT. The chain is built from TRBV18 and TRBJ2-2, with TRBD1 matching over 9 bases. The CDR3 runs 15 residues. CDR1 and CDR2 (germline): KGHSH, LQKENI. The V gene end was trimmed by 0 bases and the J gene end by 7 bases; junction bases not matched to a gene: 3.